This TCR beta chain was identified during a study of T-cell reconstitution after alpha-beta-depleted transplantation in children (dated by TCRdb to the mid-2010s). Study-wide context: Using TCR repertoire profiling, the study quantitatively followed how T-cell immune reconstitution unfolded in children after TCRalphabeta/CD19-depleted allogeneic hematopoietic cell transplantation.

This specimen's treatment or condition label, interpreted: allogeneic hematopoietic cell transplantation with graft depleted of TCRalphabeta T cells and CD19 B cells. Transplant recipients were children who received TCRalphabeta/CD19-depleted allogeneic hematopoietic cell grafts. Libraries were constructed by PCR. The sequencer listed for this sample is Illumina HiSeq 2500. Molecular barcoding was employed in the preparation of TCR libraries, with unique molecular identifiers being used to normalize TCRbeta repertoire quantification. The public reads were reanalyzed by TCRdb: fastp trimming at Q25, MiXCR alignment, in-frame beta chains only. Merged by CDR3 protein, the rows form single entries marked with the most common genes and DNA. This sample comprises 700,000 to 950,000 distinct CDR3 sequences, roughly 15% of them detected only once. The ten largest account for approximately 5% of the sample.

This clonotype was recorded a few times. What antigen it recognizes has not been identified. Base quality data are lacking; no much larger clone is found one base away. Overall results and qualifications from the work: Hyperexpanded clone frequencies declined over subsequent months; after one year, T-cell counts and TCRbeta diversity were mostly attributed to newly produced T cells. The high TCRbeta diversity at day 60 in some patients was ascribed to recipient T cells and intrathymic progenitors that had survived conditioning. About two months after transplant, the apparently early recovery of alphabetaT-cell counts reportedly depended on just several hundred clones that had expanded rapidly and came from non-depleted graft cells.

The germline V gene (reference sequence) specifies SEHNR as CDR1 and FQNEAQ as CDR2. Reading from cysteine to phenylalanine, the CDR3 counts 14 amino acids. Only the CDR3 DNA is retained, 42 bases long and in frame from the first base. The germline V end is reduced by 5 bases and the J end by 6 bases; junction bases left unmatched: 9. The sequence joins TRBV7-9 to TRBJ2-7, with TRBD1 matching 8 junction bases. The source was PBMCs, mostly from graft donor cells, collected 360 days after TCRalphabeta/CD19-depleted stem cell transplant. The TCR originated in a male patient younger than 18 who had a stem cell transplant for acute lymphoblastic leukemia, so the T cells may come from the graft donor. In nucleotides, the sequence is TGTGCCAGCAGCACGTTGACAGGGGCGGTCGAGCAGTACTTC. This is translated as CASSTLTGAVEQYF. The variable domain in full, with residues beyond the CDR3 obtained from the reference TRBV7-9 and TRBJ2-7 genes, is DTGVSQNPRHKITKRGQNVTFRCDPISEHNRLYWYRQTLGQGPEFLTYFQNEAQLEKSRLLSDRFSAERPKGSFSTLEIQRTEQGDSAMYLCASSTLTGAVEQYFGPGTRLTVT.